The sequence of this T cell receptor (beta chain) was determined in a study of shared clonotypes between healthy human individuals. The CDR3 runs 14 residues. The germline V gene encodes CDR1 SGHVS and CDR2 FQNEAQ. Trimming pared 4 bases from V and 2 bases from J, leaving 12 bases between. Those who donated were healthy HIV-negative adults, with no recent acute infections or vaccinations reported. The assay used deep level. TCRdb's copy holds only in-frame clones and misses some; the assay was immunoSEQ multiplex PCR. Here the sample spans fewer than 650,000 clones, roughly four fifths being singletons.

The sample was PBMCs. The clonotype was recovered from a woman aged 40 to 50 in good health. Some clones in this sample may be carry-over from other donors' samples. The chain uses TRBV7-8 and TRBJ2-7; TRBD1 is a possible D gene (6 bases). CDR3 nucleotide sequence: TGTGCCAGCAGCTCTACCAGGGGTACCTACGAGCAGTACTTC. This codes for CASSSTRGTYEQYF.